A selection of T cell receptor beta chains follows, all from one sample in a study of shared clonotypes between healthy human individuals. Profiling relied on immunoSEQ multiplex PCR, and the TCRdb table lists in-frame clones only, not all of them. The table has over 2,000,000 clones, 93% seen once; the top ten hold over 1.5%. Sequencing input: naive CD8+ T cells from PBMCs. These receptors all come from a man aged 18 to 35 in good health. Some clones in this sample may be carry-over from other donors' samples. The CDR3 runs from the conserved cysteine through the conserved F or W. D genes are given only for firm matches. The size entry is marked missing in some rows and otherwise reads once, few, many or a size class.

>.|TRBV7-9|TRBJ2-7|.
CASSSFSYEQYF
TGTGCCAGCAGCTCCTTCTCCTACGAGCAGTACTTC
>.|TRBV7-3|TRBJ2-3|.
CASSLGVVSTDTQYF
TGTGCCAGCAGCCTCGGAGTGGTTAGCACAGATACGCAGTATTTT
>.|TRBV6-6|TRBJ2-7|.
CASTQHSATYEQYF
TGTGCCAGCACCCAACACTCGGCTACCTACGAGCAGTACTTC
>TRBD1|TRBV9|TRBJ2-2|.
CASRAPGTGNTGELFF
TGTGCCAGCAGAGCACCGGGGACAGGGAACACCGGGGAGCTGTTTTTT
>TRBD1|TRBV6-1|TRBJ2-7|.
CASSESRGPYEQYF
TGTGCCAGCAGTGAGTCCAGGGGGCCCTACGAGCAGTACTTC
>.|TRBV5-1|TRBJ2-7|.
CASSLARQVAYEQYF
TGCGCCAGCAGCTTGGCCCGGCAGGTTGCCTACGAGCAGTACTTC
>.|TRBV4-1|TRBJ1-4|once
CASSPYHPTNEKLFF
TGCGCCAGCAGCCCTTACCATCCAACTAATGAAAAACTGTTTTTT
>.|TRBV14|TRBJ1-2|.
CASSQPGPYGYTF
TGTGCCAGCAGCCAGCCCGGCCCCTATGGCTACACCTTC
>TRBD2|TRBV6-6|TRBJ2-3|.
CASSYYGRDTDTQYF
TGTGCCAGCAGTTACTACGGGAGGGACACAGATACGCAGTATTTT
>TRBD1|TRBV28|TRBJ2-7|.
CASSSTGDGNSEQYF
TGTGCCAGCAGTTCGACAGGGGATGGGAATTCCGAGCAGTACTTC
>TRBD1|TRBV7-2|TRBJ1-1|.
CASSLLQGAHTEAFF
TGTGCCAGCAGCTTACTTCAGGGGGCCCACACTGAAGCTTTCTTT
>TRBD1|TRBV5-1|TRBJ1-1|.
CASSRIWDSTEAFF
TGCGCCAGCAGCCGTATATGGGACAGCACTGAAGCTTTCTTT
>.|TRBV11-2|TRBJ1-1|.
CASSLLLGQAEAFF
TGTGCCAGCAGCTTATTATTAGGTCAAGCTGAAGCTTTCTTT
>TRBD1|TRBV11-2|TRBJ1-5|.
CASSSTGGIGQPQHF
TGTGCCAGCAGCTCCACAGGGGGTATAGGTCAGCCCCAGCATTTT
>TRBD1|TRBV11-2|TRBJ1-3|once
CASSPPGQGNTIYF
TGTGCCAGCAGCCCCCCGGGACAGGGAAACACCATATATTTT
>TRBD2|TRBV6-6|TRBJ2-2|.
CASREGGNTGELFF
TGTGCCAGCCGGGAGGGAGGGAACACCGGGGAGCTGTTTTTT
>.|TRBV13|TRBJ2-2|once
CASSLLGVRTGELFF
TGTGCCAGCAGCTTACTTGGGGTGCGCACCGGGGAGCTGTTTTTT
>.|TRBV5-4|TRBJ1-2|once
CASSYGTGYYGYTF
TGTGCCAGCAGCTACGGGACGGGCTACTATGGCTACACCTTC
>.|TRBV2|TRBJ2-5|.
CASSQIIRGFEETQYF
TGTGCCAGCAGCCAGATAATTCGGGGGTTTGAAGAGACCCAGTACTTC
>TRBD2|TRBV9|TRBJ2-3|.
CASSVGTSGTDTQYF
TGTGCCAGCAGCGTTGGAACTAGCGGCACAGATACGCAGTATTTT
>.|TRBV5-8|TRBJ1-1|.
CASSLGRAFAEAFF
TGTGCCAGCAGCTTGGGCAGGGCGTTTGCTGAAGCTTTCTTT
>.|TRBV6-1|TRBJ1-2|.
CASSGLGGGYTF
TGTGCCAGCAGTGGTCTGGGGGGCGGCTACACCTTC
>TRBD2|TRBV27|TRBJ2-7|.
CASSLTLAGGHEQYF
TGTGCCAGCAGTTTAACGCTAGCGGGAGGCCACGAGCAGTACTTC
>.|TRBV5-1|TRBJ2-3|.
CASSSDQDTQYF
TGCGCCAGCAGCTCGGACCAAGATACGCAGTATTTT
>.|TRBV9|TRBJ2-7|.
CASSPTGVGAYEQYF
TGTGCCAGCAGCCCGACCGGAGTGGGGGCCTACGAGCAGTACTTC
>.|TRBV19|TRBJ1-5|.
CASMGEGNQPQHF
TGTGCCAGTATGGGGGAAGGCAATCAGCCCCAGCATTTT
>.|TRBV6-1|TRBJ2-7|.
CASSEWVYEQYF
TGTGCCAGCAGTGAGTGGGTCTACGAGCAGTACTTC
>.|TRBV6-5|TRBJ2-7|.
CASSLRGSYEQYF
TGTGCCAGCAGTCTTAGGGGTTCCTACGAGCAGTACTTC
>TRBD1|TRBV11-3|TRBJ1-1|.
CASSMTGRNTEAFF
TGTGCCAGCAGCATGACAGGGAGGAACACTGAAGCTTTCTTT
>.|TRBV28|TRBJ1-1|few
CATQDRPGGTEAFF
TGTGCCACCCAAGATCGGCCCGGAGGCACTGAAGCTTTCTTT
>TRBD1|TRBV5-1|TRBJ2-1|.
CASSTTGTGIYNEQFF
TGCGCCAGCAGCACAACCGGGACAGGGATTTACAATGAGCAGTTCTTC
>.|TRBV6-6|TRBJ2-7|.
CASSPPGAYEQYF
TGTGCCAGCAGTCCCCCCGGGGCATACGAGCAGTACTTC
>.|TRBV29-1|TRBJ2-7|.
CSVGTRGSYEQYF
TGCAGCGTTGGGACCAGGGGCTCCTACGAGCAGTACTTC
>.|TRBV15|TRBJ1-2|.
CATSRDRRGQSYGYTF
TGTGCCACCAGCAGAGATCGGCGAGGACAGTCCTATGGCTACACCTTC
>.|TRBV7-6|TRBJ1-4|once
CASSLRSGEKLFF
TGTGCCAGCAGCTTGAGGTCCGGGGAAAAACTGTTTTTT
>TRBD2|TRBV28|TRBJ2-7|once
CASIARGTSATYEQYF
TGTGCCAGCATCGCCAGAGGGACTAGCGCTACCTACGAGCAGTACTTC
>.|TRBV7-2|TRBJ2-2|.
CASSFQAGANTGELFF
TGTGCCAGCAGCTTCCAGGCAGGCGCGAACACCGGGGAGCTGTTTTTT
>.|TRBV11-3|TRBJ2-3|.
CASSFRPPRDGYTDTQYF
TGTGCCAGCAGCTTTCGACCCCCTCGGGACGGATACACAGATACGCAGTATTTT
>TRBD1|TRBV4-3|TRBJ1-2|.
CASSKSGTELYYGYTF
TGCGCCAGCAGCAAGTCTGGGACAGAACTATACTATGGCTACACCTTC
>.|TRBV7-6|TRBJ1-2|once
CASSLKLGSIYGYTF
TGTGCCAGCAGCTTAAAGCTGGGATCAATCTATGGCTACACCTTC
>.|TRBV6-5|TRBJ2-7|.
CASSPTTGSYEQYF
TGTGCCAGCAGTCCTACCACAGGTTCCTACGAGCAGTACTTC
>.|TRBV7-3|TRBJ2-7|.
CASSQLGGYEQYF
TGTGCCAGCAGCCAACTAGGGGGCTACGAGCAGTACTTC
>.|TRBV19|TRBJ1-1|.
CASSTTPDRNTEAFF
TGTGCCAGTAGTACGACACCGGACAGGAACACTGAAGCTTTCTTT
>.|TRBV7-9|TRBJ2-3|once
CASSLVITRTDTQYF
TGTGCCAGCAGCTTAGTCATTACTCGCACAGATACGCAGTATTTT
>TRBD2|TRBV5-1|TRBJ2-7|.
CASSLATSGTLYEQYF
TGCGCCAGCAGCTTGGCGACTAGCGGGACCCTCTACGAGCAGTACTTC
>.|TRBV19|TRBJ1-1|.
CASSGVANSMNTEAFF
TGTGCCAGTAGTGGGGTGGCTAACTCTATGAACACTGAAGCTTTCTTT
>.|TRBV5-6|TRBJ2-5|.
CASSLRRTQYF
TGTGCCAGCAGCTTACGGCGGACCCAGTACTTC
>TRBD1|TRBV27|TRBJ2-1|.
CASSSRQGNEQFF
TGTGCCAGCAGTTCCCGACAGGGCAATGAGCAGTTCTTC
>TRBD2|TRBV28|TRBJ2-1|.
CASSPLAGPPYNEQFF
TGTGCCAGCAGTCCCCTAGCGGGACCGCCCTACAATGAGCAGTTCTTC
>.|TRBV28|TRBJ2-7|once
CASSFHREIDEQYF
TGTGCCAGCAGCTTTCACAGGGAGATCGACGAGCAGTACTTC
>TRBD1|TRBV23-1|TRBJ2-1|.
CARKDRFEDNEQFF
TGCGCCAGGAAGGACAGGTTTGAGGACAATGAGCAGTTCTTC
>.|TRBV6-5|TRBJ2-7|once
CASSFAGPDYEQYF
TGTGCCAGCAGTTTCGCCGGACCGGACTACGAGCAGTACTTC
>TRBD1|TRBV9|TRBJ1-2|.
CASSDWTGRDGYTF
TGTGCCAGCAGCGATTGGACAGGGCGGGATGGCTACACCTTC
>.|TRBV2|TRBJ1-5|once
CASSRGDSNQPQHF
TGTGCCAGCAGCAGGGGCGATAGCAATCAGCCCCAGCATTTT